This T cell receptor beta chain is from a study of OX40 agonist ivuxolimab in advanced cancers. Study-wide context: Averaging roughly 60 years in age, with a range of roughly 23 to 80, the cohort was approximately 84% male.

As to this clone: Its antigen is not identified.

TCRdb keeps only in-frame clones here, not all; method: immunoSEQ multiplex PCR. The profile shows 60,000 or so clones, 84% of them singletons. Study observations and caveats: Among T cells, CD8+ cells averaged more expanded clones than CD4+ cells. Doses of 0.1 to 3.0 mg/kg were accompanied by clonal expansion of CD4+ and CD8+ blood T cells by week 6.

Exclusion applied to patients with autoimmune disease history or systemic immunosuppression. Trimming pared 3 bases from V and 4 bases from J, leaving 15 bases between. The CDR3 extends over 15 amino acids. The germline CDR1 and CDR2 sequences are ENHRY and SYGVKD. The source was CD4+ or CD8+ T cells sorted from blood, collected in a trial of the OX40 agonist ivuxolimab. The chain uses TRBV10-3 and TRBJ1-1; weak D call: TRBD1 (6 bases). The TCR originated in an adult with an advanced solid tumor such as melanoma, head and neck, liver or kidney cancer. The CDR3 protein is CAISEQGPSGTEAFF. Here the CDR3 DNA reads TGTGCCATCAGTGAACAGGGACCCTCAGGCACTGAAGCTTTCTTT.